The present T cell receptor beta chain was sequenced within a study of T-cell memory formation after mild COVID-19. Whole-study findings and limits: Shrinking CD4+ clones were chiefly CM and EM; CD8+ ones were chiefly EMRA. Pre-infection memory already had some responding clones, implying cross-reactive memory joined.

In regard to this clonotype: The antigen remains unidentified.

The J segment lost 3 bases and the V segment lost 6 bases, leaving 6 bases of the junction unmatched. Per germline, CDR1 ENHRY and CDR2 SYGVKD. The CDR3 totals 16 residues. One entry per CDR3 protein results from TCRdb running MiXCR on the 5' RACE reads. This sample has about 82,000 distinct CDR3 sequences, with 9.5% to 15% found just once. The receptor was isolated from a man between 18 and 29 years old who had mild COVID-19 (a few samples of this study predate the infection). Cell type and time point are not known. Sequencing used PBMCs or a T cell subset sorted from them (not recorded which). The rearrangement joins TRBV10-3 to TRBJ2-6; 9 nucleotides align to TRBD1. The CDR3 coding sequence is TGTGCCATCAGCGGGACAGGGCAAGGTGGGGCCAACGTCCTGACTTTC. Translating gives CAISGTGQGGANVLTF.